A selection of T cell receptor beta chains follows, all from one sample in a study of blood T cell repertoires in COVID-19. Assay used: immunoSEQ multiplex PCR; TCRdb lists only in-frame clones, some missing. The table has 90,000 to 95,000 clones, about 90% seen once; the top ten hold roughly 8.1%. Sequencing used peripheral blood. The receptors were sampled from a woman in her 70s with acute or convalescent COVID-19. Each CDR3 is given with its conserved first and last residue. A D gene is named only where the DNA matches it firmly. Rows may omit the clone size; those that give it use once, few, many or a size class.

V: TRBV7-8
D: TRBD2
J: TRBJ2-7
size: .
CDR3: CASSFSTSAYEQYF
DNA: TGTGCCAGCAGCTTCTCAACTAGCGCATACGAGCAGTACTTC

V: TRBV2
D: TRBD1
J: TRBJ1-5
size: .
CDR3: CASSPWTGALQPQHF
DNA: TGTGCCAGCAGTCCTTGGACAGGGGCTCTTCAGCCCCAGCATTTT

V: TRBV3-1/TRBV3-2
D: .
J: TRBJ1-3
size: once
CDR3: CASSLRTLGSGNTIYF
DNA: TGTGCCAGCAGCCTTCGGACTCTGGGCTCTGGAAACACCATATATTTT

V: TRBV5-1
D: TRBD2
J: TRBJ2-3
size: .
CDR3: CASSLPSGGTDTQYF
DNA: TGCGCCAGCAGCTTGCCTAGCGGGGGCACAGATACGCAGTATTTT

V: TRBV5-8
D: TRBD2
J: TRBJ2-7
size: .
CDR3: CASSFGREVNEQYF
DNA: TGTGCCAGCAGCTTCGGGCGGGAGGTAAACGAGCAGTACTTC

V: TRBV5-1
D: .
J: TRBJ2-1
size: .
CDR3: CASSLEIIVNEQFF
DNA: TGCGCCAGCAGCTTGGAAATTATCGTGAATGAGCAGTTCTTC

V: TRBV6-4
D: .
J: TRBJ1-5
size: .
CDR3: CASSDMDINQPQHF
DNA: TGTGCCAGCAGTGACATGGACATAAATCAGCCCCAGCATTTT

V: TRBV11-2
D: TRBD1
J: TRBJ2-1
size: once
CDR3: CASSASGQGYNEQFF
DNA: TGTGCCAGCAGCGCTTCGGGACAGGGGTACAATGAGCAGTTCTTC

V: TRBV2
D: TRBD1
J: TRBJ1-1
size: few
CDR3: CASSEQPQGVNTEAFF
DNA: TGTGCCAGCAGTGAACAACCGCAGGGGGTGAACACTGAAGCTTTCTTT

V: TRBV27
D: TRBD1
J: TRBJ1-5
size: .
CDR3: CASSPTYRGIGNQPQHF
DNA: TGTGCCAGCAGTCCGACTTACAGGGGGATCGGCAATCAGCCCCAGCATTTT

V: TRBV4-1
D: .
J: TRBJ1-5
size: .
CDR3: CASSSTGTSNQPQHF
DNA: TGCGCCAGCAGTTCCACAGGGACCAGCAATCAGCCCCAGCATTTT

V: TRBV7-2
D: TRBD2
J: TRBJ2-1
size: .
CDR3: CASSNRLAGVGEQFF
DNA: TGTGCCAGCAGCAATCGACTAGCGGGAGTCGGTGAGCAGTTCTTC

V: TRBV5-6
D: .
J: TRBJ1-1
size: few
CDR3: CASSLDAGSPFF
DNA: TGTGCCAGCAGCTTGGATGCAGGTTCACCTTTCTTT

V: TRBV3-1/TRBV3-2
D: .
J: TRBJ1-2
size: .
CDR3: CASSLGGNYGYTF
DNA: TGTGCCAGCAGCCTAGGGGGAAACTATGGCTACACCTTC